This T cell receptor (beta chain) was observed in a study of Ad26.COV2.S vaccination and SARS-CoV-2 variants. Study summary: Each vaccinee took Ad26.COV2.S intramuscularly, once or twice 56 days apart.

Treatment: 15 to 20 received Ad26.COV2.S at low or high dose, single or two shots; roughly five received placebo; per-sample allocation not given. Sample collection was performed on day 63 after the first vaccine or placebo injection. Whoever gave the sample was an adult aged 18-55 years in Boston. An Ad26 vector expressing Wuhan-strain SARS-CoV-2 spike served as the vaccine. The assay was immunoSEQ multiplex PCR, and TCRdb's table has in-frame clones only and misses some. The repertoire includes about 350,000 clones, 86% of them detected once, and about 10% sits in the top ten. The CDR3 spans 15 residues. V was pared by 6 bases and J by 0 bases, with 6 bases of the junction left unmatched. Germline-derived CDR1 and CDR2 are MDHEN and SYDVKM. In the case of this clone: The antigen is undetermined.

Study outcomes and limitations: Spike-specific TCR breadth was greater after Ad26.COV2.S than placebo.

The sequence was collected from a person aged 18-65 years who received the Ad26.COV2.S COVID-19 vaccine or a placebo. The V call is TRBV28, the J call TRBJ1-1; 8 bases agree with TRBD1. The sample was peripheral blood, taken in a trial of Ad26.COV2.S vaccine versus placebo. DNA of the CDR3: TGTGCCAGCAGCGGGACAGGCAAGGTGAACACTGAAGCTTTCTTT. It encodes CASSGTGKVNTEAFF. The whole variable domain, filled in from reference TRBV28 and TRBJ1-1, reads DVKVTQSSRYLVKRTGEKVFLECVQDMDHENMFWYRQDPGLGLRLIYFSYDVKMKEKGDIPEGYSVSREKKERFSLILESASTNQTSMYLCASSGTGKVNTEAFFGQGTRLTVV.